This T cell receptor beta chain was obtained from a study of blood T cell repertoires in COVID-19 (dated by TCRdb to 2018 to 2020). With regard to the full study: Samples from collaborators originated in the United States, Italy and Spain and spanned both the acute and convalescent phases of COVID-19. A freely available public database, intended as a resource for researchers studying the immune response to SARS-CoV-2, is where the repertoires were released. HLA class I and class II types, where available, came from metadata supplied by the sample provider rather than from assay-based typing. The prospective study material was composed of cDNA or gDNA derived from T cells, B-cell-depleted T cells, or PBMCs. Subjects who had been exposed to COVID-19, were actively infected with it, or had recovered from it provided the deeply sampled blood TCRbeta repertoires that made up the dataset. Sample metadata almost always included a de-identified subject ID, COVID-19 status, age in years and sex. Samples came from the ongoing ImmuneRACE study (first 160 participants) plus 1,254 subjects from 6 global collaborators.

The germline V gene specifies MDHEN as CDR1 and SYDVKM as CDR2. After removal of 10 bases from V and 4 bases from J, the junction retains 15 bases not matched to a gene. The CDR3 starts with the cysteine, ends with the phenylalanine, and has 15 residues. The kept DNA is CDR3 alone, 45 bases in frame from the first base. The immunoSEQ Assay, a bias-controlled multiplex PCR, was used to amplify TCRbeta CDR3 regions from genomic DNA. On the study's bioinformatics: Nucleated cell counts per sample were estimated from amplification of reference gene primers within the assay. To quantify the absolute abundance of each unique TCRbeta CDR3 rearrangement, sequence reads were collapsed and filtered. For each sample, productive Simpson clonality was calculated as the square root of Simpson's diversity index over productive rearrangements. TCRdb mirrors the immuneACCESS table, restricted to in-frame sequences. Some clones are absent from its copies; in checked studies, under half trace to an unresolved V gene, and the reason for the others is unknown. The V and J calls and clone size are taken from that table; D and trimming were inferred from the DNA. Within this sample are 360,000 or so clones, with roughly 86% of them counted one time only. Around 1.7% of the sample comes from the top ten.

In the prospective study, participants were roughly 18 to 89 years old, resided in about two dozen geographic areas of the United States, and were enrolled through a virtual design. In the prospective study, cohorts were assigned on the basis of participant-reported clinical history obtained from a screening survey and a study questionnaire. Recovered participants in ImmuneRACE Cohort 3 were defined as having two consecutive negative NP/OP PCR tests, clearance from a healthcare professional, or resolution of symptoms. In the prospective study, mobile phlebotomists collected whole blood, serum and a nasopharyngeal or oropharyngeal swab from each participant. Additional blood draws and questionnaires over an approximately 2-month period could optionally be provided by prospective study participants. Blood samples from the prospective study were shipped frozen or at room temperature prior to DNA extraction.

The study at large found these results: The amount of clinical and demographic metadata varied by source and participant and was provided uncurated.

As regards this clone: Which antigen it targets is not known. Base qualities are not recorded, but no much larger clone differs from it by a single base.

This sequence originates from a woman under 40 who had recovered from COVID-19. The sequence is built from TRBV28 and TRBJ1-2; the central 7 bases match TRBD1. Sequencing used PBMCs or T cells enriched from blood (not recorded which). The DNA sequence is TGTGCCACCAAAAGGCCGCGACAGGGCGGCTATGGCTACACCTTC. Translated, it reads CATKRPRQGGYGYTF.